The next 5 T cell receptor beta chains were all read from a single sample in a study of radiotherapy plus CTLA-4 blockade in lung cancer. Generated by immunoSEQ multiplex PCR, the TCRdb table keeps only in-frame clones and is missing some. In the table there are roughly 44,000 clones, 76% of which are singletons. The sequencing used peripheral blood, collected from a patient treated with radiotherapy plus ipilimumab. The origin of the receptors is a human donor with non-small cell lung cancer who had stable disease on radiotherapy plus ipilimumab.

This clone was observed once. This rearrangement joins TRBV19 to TRBJ2-2, with 7 bases fitting TRBD1. The germline gives CDR1 LNHDA, CDR2 SQIVND (reference sequence). The V gene end was trimmed by 4 bases and the J gene end by 7 bases; junction bases not matched to a gene: 3. There are 13 residues in the CDR3. CDR3 protein: CASSTRQGGELFF. The CDR3 DNA sequence: TGTGCCAGTAGTACCCGACAGGGCGGGGAGCTGTTTTTT.

The chain has TRBV10-1 and TRBJ2-3; D gene unclear. The CDR3 runs 14 residues. The germline V and J ends were trimmed by 2 bases and 0 bases, with 6 bases remaining between them. Germline loops: CDR1 WNHNN, CDR2 SYGVQD (reference sequence). CDR3 amino acids: CASSETASTDTQYF. The CDR3, as DNA: TGCGCCAGCAGTGAGACGGCTAGCACAGATACGCAGTATTTT.

The gene calls are TRBV4-3 and TRBJ2-3, with TRBD1 as a possible D gene (5 bases). CDR3 length: 13 residues. With 4 bases removed from V and 0 bases from J, the gap between germline ends came to 5 bases. Germline assignment: CDR1 LGHNA and CDR2 YSLEER. The CDR3 DNA reads TGCGCCAGCAGCCGGGGCAGCACAGATACGCAGTATTTT. The encoded protein is CASSRGSTDTQYF.

As concerns this clone: The CDR3 does not close with the conserved phenylalanine or tryptophan, likely indicating a read error. The chain combines TRBV7-2 with TRBJ1-2; D ambiguous. V lost 5 bases and J 1 base, leaving 14 bases between the germline ends. CDR1 and CDR2 from the germline V gene are SGHTA and FQGNSA. The CDR3 runs 15 residues. CDR3: CASSQAWGLNYGYTL. In DNA, the CDR3 is TGTGCCAGCAGCCAAGCATGGGGTCTTAACTATGGCTACACCCTC.

V is TRBV5-6 and J is TRBJ1-1; no reliable D call. V lost 2 bases and J lost 1, with 9 bases in between. Germline V gene sequence: CDR1 SGHDT, CDR2 YYEEEE. This CDR3 is built from 14 residues. CDR3 sequence: CASSFVHKNTEAFF. The CDR3, as DNA: TGTGCCAGCAGCTTTGTACACAAGAACACTGAAGCTTTCTTT.